The 18 T cell receptor beta chains given below trace back to one sample, sequenced in a study of blood T cell repertoires in COVID-19. Profiled with immunoSEQ multiplex PCR; TCRdb holds only in-frame clones, not every one. The data contain under 85,000 clones, more than 65% of them singletons. Sample: peripheral blood. The source is a woman older than 75 with active or convalescent COVID-19.

V gene TRBV5-1 combines with J gene TRBJ1-2, with 8 nucleotides matching TRBD1. The J segment lost 6 bases and the V segment lost 0 bases, leaving 7 bases of the junction unmatched. There are 15 residues in the CDR3. The germline CDR1 and CDR2 sequences are SGHRS and YFSETQ. The DNA for the CDR3 is TGCGCCAGCAGCTTGGCCCCAGGGGGCGCGGATGGCTACACCTTC. This translates into CASSLAPGGADGYTF.

This chain uses TRBV19 with TRBJ2-7, with 7 bases fitting TRBD1. Germline trimming cut 4 bases from V and 3 bases from J; bases unmatched to any gene: 12. This CDR3 is built from 16 residues. Germline CDR1 is LNHDA and CDR2 is SQIVND (reference sequence). CDR3 loop: CASSRKTGQWGYEQYF. CDR3 in DNA: TGTGCCAGTAGTAGAAAGACAGGGCAATGGGGCTACGAGCAGTACTTC.

This chain joins TRBV6-5 and TRBJ1-1; D not resolved. Germline V gene lookup returns CDR1 MNHEY and CDR2 SVGAGI. The CDR3 totals 13 residues. Trimming removed 7 bases at V and 4 bases at J, with 13 bases between. The CDR3 region has the DNA TGTGCCAGCAAACGTGCGGCGATCACTGAAGCTTTCTTT. It codes for CASKRAAITEAFF.

This clone appeared a few times. The chain couples TRBV13 to TRBJ2-7; no reliable D call. The germline V and J ends were trimmed by 5 bases and 6 bases, with 11 bases remaining between them. Germline CDR1 reads PRHDT; CDR2 reads FYEKMQ (reference sequence). This CDR3 is 12 amino acids long. Here the CDR3 reads CASSDSRSEQYF. The CDR3 DNA is TGTGCCAGCAGCGACTCGAGGAGCGAGCAGTACTTC.

This sequence joins TRBV28 and TRBJ2-5, with 16 positions matching TRBD2. The CDR3 has 17 residues. V gave up 2 bases and J gave up 5 bases; unmatched junction bases: 5. Germline V lookup: CDR1 MDHEN, CDR2 SYDVKM. The CDR3 here is CASSLGTSGGARETQYF. The CDR3 nucleotides read TGTGCCAGCAGTTTAGGGACTAGCGGGGGGGCTCGGGAGACCCAGTACTTC.

This chain connects TRBV9 to TRBJ1-2; 9 nucleotides match TRBD1. Germline CDR1 reads SGDLS; CDR2 reads YYNGEE. V was pared by 3 bases and J by 0 bases, with 12 bases of the junction left unmatched. This CDR3 comprises 18 residues. The CDR3 protein is CASSDARGQGLANYGYTF. Here the CDR3 DNA reads TGTGCCAGCAGCGATGCCCGGGGACAGGGTCTAGCTAACTATGGCTACACCTTC.

V and J are TRBV5-1 and TRBJ1-4; 8 nucleotides align to TRBD1. Trimming took 4 bases from V and 7 from J; bases not matched to a gene: 6. Germline V gene sequence: CDR1 SGHRS, CDR2 YFSETQ. The CDR3 contains 14 residues. The CDR3 nucleotides are TGCGCCAGCAGCCGACAGGGGATGGGTGAAAAACTGTTTTTT. Translation: CASSRQGMGEKLFF.

V is TRBV19 and J is TRBJ2-7, with no clear D. V dropped 0 bases and J dropped 4 bases, with 16 bases sitting between them. The CDR3 is made up of 16 amino acids. From germline, CDR1 is LNHDA and CDR2 SQIVND (reference sequence). The CDR3 here is CASSIDWAGAVYEQYF. As DNA, the CDR3 is TGTGCCAGTAGTATAGATTGGGCAGGCGCCGTTTACGAGCAGTACTTC.

The chain uses TRBV11-2 and TRBJ2-3; 12 bases map to TRBD2. Per the germline V gene, CDR1 is SGHAT and CDR2 is FQNNGV. Trimming at V came to 5 bases and at J to 2 bases, leaving 5 bases not matched to a gene. This CDR3 is built from 16 residues. The CDR3 region has the DNA TGTGCCAGCAGCCGCGGACTAGCGGGGTTCACAGATACGCAGTATTTT. It specifies CASSRGLAGFTDTQYF.

This clone was seen a handful of times. This chain links TRBV30 with TRBJ1-2, with 7 bases matching TRBD1. Per the germline V gene, CDR1 is GTSNPN and CDR2 is SVGIG (reference sequence). The CDR3 has 13 amino acids. Trimming removed 2 bases from V and 4 bases from J; junction bases left unmatched: 4. The CDR3: CAWSRKGAYGYTF. CDR3 in DNA: TGTGCCTGGAGTAGGAAGGGGGCCTATGGCTACACCTTC.

V gene TRBV27 combines with J gene TRBJ1-5; 8 nucleotides agree with TRBD1. After removal of 3 bases from V and 6 bases from J, the junction contained 7 bases not matched to a gene. From germline, CDR1 is MNHEY and CDR2 SMNVEV (reference sequence). This CDR3 is 15 amino acids long. CDR3 sequence: CASSFSGQGGQPQHF. CDR3 sequence (DNA): TGTGCCAGCAGTTTTTCCGGACAGGGAGGTCAGCCCCAGCATTTT.

CDR3 DNA sequence: TGCGCCAGCAGCTTGGTGTCAGGGGGCGGGAGTGAAGCTTTCTTT. Protein sequence: CASSLVSGGGSEAFF. V is TRBV5-1 and J is TRBJ1-1; 8 nucleotides match TRBD1. The CDR3 runs 15 residues. Germline-derived CDR1 and CDR2 are SGHRS and YFSETQ. V was clipped by 0 bases and J by 7 bases; unmatched bases: 8.

The rearrangement uses TRBV12-3 or TRBV12-4 and TRBJ2-1, with a tentative D call TRBD2 (6 bases). There are 13 residues in the CDR3. Deletions cut 7 bases from V and 4 bases from J, with 11 bases between. The CDR3 sequence is CASTPAGYNEQFF. DNA for the CDR3: TGTGCCAGCACTCCTGCGGGGTACAATGAGCAGTTCTTC.

This clone appeared a few times. The genes are TRBV4-2 and TRBJ2-1, with 8 bases matching TRBD2. In germline, CDR1 is LGHNA, CDR2 YNFKEQ. The trim removed 0 bases at V and 9 bases at J, leaving 7 bases unmatched. The CDR3 sequence is 15 residues long. The CDR3 protein is CASSQEGAGVAEQFF. The CDR3 DNA reads as TGTGCCAGCAGCCAAGAAGGAGCGGGGGTTGCTGAGCAGTTCTTC.

This clone was detected a few times. The rearrangement joins TRBV30 to TRBJ1-4; D gene ambiguous. V shed 4 bases and J shed 11 bases, with 11 bases lying between them. The CDR3 sequence is 11 residues long. CDR1 and CDR2 (germline): GTSNPN, SVGIG (reference sequence). The DNA for the CDR3 is TGTGCCTGGAAATCCCGGAGGAAACTGTTTTTT. Its protein is CAWKSRRKLFF.

This clone was seen a handful of times. The chain couples TRBV4-1 to TRBJ1-3, with D perhaps matching TRBD1 (5 bases). CDR3 length: 15 amino acids. Germline CDR1 MGHRA, CDR2 YSYEKL. Trimming removed 3 bases at V and 2 bases at J, with 11 bases between. CDR3 sequence: CASSHTAGPGNTIYF. DNA of the CDR3: TGCGCCAGCAGCCATACAGCAGGGCCTGGAAACACCATATATTTT.

This sequence joins TRBV7-8 and TRBJ1-6, with D perhaps matching TRBD1 (6 bases). The CDR3 loop spans 14 amino acids. V was pared by 1 base and J by 6 bases, with 7 bases between. Germline-derived CDR1 and CDR2 are SGHVS and FQNEAQ. In nucleotides, the CDR3 is TGTGCCAGCAGCTTAGTACAGGGTAATTCACCCCTCCACTTT. It is translated as CASSLVQGNSPLHF.

This chain uses TRBV6-5 with TRBJ1-2; D not resolved. V lost 2 bases and J lost 7, with 5 bases in between. Germline CDR1 reads MNHEY; CDR2 reads SVGAGI. CDR3 length: 11 residues. The CDR3 reads CASSYAGGYTF. The CDR3 nucleotides read TGTGCCAGCAGTTACGCCGGTGGCTACACCTTC.